This T cell receptor beta chain came from a study of OX40 agonist ivuxolimab in advanced cancers. About the study: Every 2 weeks, patients received ivuxolimab intravenously, dosed at 0.01 to 10 mg/kg. Study observations and caveats: It was also the case that some nonresponders had low normalized T-cell clonal expansion.

The count of this clone is one. Antigen unknown. Profiling relied on immunoSEQ multiplex PCR, and the TCRdb table lists in-frame clones only, not all of them. The repertoire has roughly 65,000 clones, just under 85% of them found once; the top ten carry 3.5% to 4%. The germline gives CDR1 LNHDA, CDR2 SQIVND (reference sequence). The ends were cut back, 5 bases at V and 0 bases at J, with 5 bases in the middle. The CDR3 runs to 14 residues. V and J are TRBV19 and TRBJ2-6, with D unclear. Specimen: CD4+ or CD8+ T cells sorted from blood, collected in a trial of the OX40 agonist ivuxolimab. The TCR sequence derives from an adult with an advanced solid tumor such as melanoma, head and neck, liver or kidney cancer. CDR3 loop: CASSSYSGANVLTF. The CDR3 DNA sequence: TGTGCCAGTAGTTCTTACTCTGGGGCCAACGTCCTGACTTTC.